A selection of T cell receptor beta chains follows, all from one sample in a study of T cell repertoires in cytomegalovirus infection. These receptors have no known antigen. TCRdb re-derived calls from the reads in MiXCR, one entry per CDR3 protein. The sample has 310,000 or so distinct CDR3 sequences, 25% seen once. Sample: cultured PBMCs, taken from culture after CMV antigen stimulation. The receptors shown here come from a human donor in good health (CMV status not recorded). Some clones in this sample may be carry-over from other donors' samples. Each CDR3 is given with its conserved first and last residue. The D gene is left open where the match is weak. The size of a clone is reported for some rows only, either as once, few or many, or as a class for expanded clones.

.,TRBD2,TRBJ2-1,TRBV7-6,CASSLLLAGEYYNEQFF,TGTGCCAGCAGCTTACTGCTAGCGGGAGAATACTACAATGAGCAGTTCTTC
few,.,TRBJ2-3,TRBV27,CASSPSLTVDTQYF,TGTGCCAGCAGTCCGAGTCTAACCGTGGATACGCAGTATTTT
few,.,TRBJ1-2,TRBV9,CASSVARDEEHYGYTF,TGTGCCAGCAGCGTAGCCCGGGACGAGGAGCACTATGGCTACACCTTC
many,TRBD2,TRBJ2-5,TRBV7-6,CASSLALSVAGGYGETQYF,TGTGCCAGCAGCTTAGCGCTAAGTGTAGCGGGAGGATACGGGGAGACCCAGTACTTC
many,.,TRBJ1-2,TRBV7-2,CASSFGGVDGYTF,TGTGCCAGCAGCTTCGGGGGGGTCGACGGCTACACCTTC
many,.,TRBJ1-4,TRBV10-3,CAIGGNEKLFF,TGTGCCATCGGGGGTAATGAAAAACTGTTTTTT
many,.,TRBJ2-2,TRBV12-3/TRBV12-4,CASSGRGTGELFF,TGTGCCAGCAGTGGCAGGGGCACCGGGGAGCTGTTTTTT
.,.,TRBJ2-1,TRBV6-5,CASSLLLLAEQFF,TGTGCCAGCAGCTTACTCTTGCTAGCGGAGCAGTTCTTC
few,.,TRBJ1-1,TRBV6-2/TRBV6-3,CASRELNTEAFF,TGTGCCAGCAGAGAGCTGAACACTGAAGCTTTCTTT
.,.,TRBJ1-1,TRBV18,CASSEREMVTTEAFF,TGTGCCAGCTCAGAGCGGGAGATGGTAACCACTGAAGCTTTCTTT
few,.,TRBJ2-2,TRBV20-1,CSARDPLVAPTGELFF,TGCAGTGCTAGAGATCCGTTAGTCGCCCCCACCGGGGAGCTGTTTTTT
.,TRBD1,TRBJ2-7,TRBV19,CASSIFGQGNEQYF,TGTGCCAGTAGTATATTTGGACAGGGAAACGAGCAGTACTTC
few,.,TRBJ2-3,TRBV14,CASSLRLAASTDTQYF,TGTGCCAGCAGCCTTAGACTGGCTGCTAGCACAGATACGCAGTATTTT
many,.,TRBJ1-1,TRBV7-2,CASSSPGRNTEAFF,TGTGCCAGCAGCTCCCCGGGCCGGAACACTGAAGCTTTCTTT
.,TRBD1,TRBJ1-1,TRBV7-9,CASSRMGQGASSGTEAFF,TGTGCCAGCAGTCGAATGGGACAGGGGGCTTCATCGGGCACTGAAGCTTTCTTT
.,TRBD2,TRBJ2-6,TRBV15,CATVGGYEANVLTF,TGTGCCACCGTCGGGGGGTACGAGGCCAACGTCCTGACTTTC
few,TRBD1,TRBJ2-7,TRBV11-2,CASSLSLTGQDYEQYF,TGTGCCAGCAGCTTAAGTCTGACGGGACAGGACTACGAGCAGTACTTC
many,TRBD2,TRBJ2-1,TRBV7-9,CASSFGLAGGPPYNEQFF,TGTGCCAGCAGCTTCGGACTAGCGGGAGGGCCTCCTTACAATGAGCAGTTCTTC
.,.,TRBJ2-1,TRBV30,CAWSPGGNEQFF,TGTGCCTGGAGTCCCGGGGGCAATGAGCAGTTCTTC
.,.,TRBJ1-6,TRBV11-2,CASSRTSGWDSPLHF,TGTGCCAGCAGCCGAACGTCGGGGTGGGATTCACCCCTCCACTTT
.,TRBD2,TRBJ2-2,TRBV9,CASSVTGTSGRVNTGELFF,TGTGCCAGCAGCGTCACCGGGACTAGCGGGAGGGTAAACACCGGGGAGCTGTTTTTT
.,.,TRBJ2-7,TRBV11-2,CASSLYPPRHYEQYF,TGTGCCAGCAGCTTATACCCCCCGCGGCACTACGAGCAGTACTTC
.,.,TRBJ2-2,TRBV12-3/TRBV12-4,CASKSLARELFF,TGTGCCAGCAAGTCCCTAGCACGGGAGCTGTTTTTT
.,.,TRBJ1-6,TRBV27,CASRTGGSYNSPLHF,TGTGCCAGCAGAACTGGGGGCTCCTATAATTCACCCCTCCACTTT
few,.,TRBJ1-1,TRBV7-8,CASSLERVGTEAFF,TGTGCCAGCAGCTTAGAGAGGGTGGGCACTGAAGCTTTCTTT
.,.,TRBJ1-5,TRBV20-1,CSAREGSRNQPQHF,TGCAGTGCTAGAGAAGGGTCAAGGAATCAGCCCCAGCATTTT
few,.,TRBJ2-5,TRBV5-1,CASSLVGEETQYF,TGCGCCAGCAGCTTGGTTGGGGAAGAGACCCAGTACTTC
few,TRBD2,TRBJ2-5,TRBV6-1,CASTLGLAGEETQYF,TGTGCCAGCACCCTCGGACTAGCGGGAGAGGAGACCCAGTACTTC
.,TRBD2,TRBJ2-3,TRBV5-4,CASSSWREGSDTQYF,TGTGCCAGCAGCTCCTGGCGGGAGGGGTCAGATACGCAGTATTTT
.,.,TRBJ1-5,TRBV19,CASSPRPDSNQPQHF,TGTGCCAGTAGTCCCCGGCCGGATAGCAATCAGCCCCAGCATTTT
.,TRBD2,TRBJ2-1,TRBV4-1,CASSQVLGLAGADDNEQFF,TGCGCCAGCAGCCAAGTTTTAGGGCTAGCGGGAGCCGACGACAATGAGCAGTTCTTC
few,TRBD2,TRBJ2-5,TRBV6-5,CASSSGTSVWETQYF,TGTGCCAGCAGTTCTGGGACTAGCGTCTGGGAGACCCAGTACTTC
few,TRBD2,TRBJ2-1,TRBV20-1,CSASRSGDSYNEQFF,TGCAGTGCTAGTAGGAGCGGGGATTCCTACAATGAGCAGTTCTTC
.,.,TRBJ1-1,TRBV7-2,CASGLQGRSPEAFF,TGTGCCAGCGGCTTACAAGGTCGTTCCCCTGAAGCTTTCTTT
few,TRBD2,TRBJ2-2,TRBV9,CASSVVAGANTGELFF,TGTGCCAGCAGCGTAGTAGCGGGAGCTAACACCGGGGAGCTGTTTTTT
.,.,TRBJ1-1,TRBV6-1,CASRPPPFMNTEAFF,TGTGCCAGCAGGCCTCCCCCGTTCATGAACACTGAAGCTTTCTTT